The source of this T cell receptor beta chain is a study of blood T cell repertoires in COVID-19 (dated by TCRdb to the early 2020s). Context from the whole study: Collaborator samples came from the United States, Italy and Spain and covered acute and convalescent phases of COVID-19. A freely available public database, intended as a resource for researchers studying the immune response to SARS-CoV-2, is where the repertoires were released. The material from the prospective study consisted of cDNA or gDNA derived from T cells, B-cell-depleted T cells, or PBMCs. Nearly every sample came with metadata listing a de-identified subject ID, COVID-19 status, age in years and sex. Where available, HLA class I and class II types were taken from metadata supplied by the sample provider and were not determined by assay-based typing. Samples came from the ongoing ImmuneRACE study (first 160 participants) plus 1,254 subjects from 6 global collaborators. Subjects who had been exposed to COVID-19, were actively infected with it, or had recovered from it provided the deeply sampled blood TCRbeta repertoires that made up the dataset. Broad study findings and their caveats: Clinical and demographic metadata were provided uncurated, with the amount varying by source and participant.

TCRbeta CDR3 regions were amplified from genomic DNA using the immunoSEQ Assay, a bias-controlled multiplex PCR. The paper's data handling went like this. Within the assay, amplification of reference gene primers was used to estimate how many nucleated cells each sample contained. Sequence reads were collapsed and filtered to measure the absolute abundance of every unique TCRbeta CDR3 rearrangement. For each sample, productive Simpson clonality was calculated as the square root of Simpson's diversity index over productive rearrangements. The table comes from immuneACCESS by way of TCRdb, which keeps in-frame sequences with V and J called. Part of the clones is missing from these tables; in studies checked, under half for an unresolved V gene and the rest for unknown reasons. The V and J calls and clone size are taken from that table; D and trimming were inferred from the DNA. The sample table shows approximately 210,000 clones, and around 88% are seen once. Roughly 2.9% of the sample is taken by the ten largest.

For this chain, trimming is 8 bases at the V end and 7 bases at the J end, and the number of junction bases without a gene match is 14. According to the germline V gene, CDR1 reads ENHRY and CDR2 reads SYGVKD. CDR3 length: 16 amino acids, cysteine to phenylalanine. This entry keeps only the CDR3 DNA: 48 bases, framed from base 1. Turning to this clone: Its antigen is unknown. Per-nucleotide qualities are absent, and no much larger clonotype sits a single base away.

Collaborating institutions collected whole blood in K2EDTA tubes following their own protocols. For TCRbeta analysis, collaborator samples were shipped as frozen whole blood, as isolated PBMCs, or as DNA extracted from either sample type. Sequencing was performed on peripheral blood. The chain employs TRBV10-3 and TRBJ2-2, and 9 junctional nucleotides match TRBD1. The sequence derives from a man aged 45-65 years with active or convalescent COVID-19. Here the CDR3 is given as CAILGQGSRGSGELFF. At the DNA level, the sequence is TGTGCCATCCTCGGACAGGGGAGTAGGGGAAGCGGGGAGCTGTTTTTT.